This T cell receptor (beta chain) was sequenced during a study of cytomegalovirus exposure and HLA in healthy donors. Whole-study results and caveats: Sequencing artifact likely explains a cluster of highly shared sequence variants. Researchers reported from a later analysis that most CMV-associated TCR beta chains appeared HLA-restricted. Among TCR beta chains, those listed as cytomegalovirus-associated numbered under 200.

Comments on this clone: Its target is not known.

Vbeta (60) and Jbeta (13) primers were used in the PCR. Data came from immunoSEQ multiplex PCR; TCRdb stores just in-frame clones and leaves some out. This specimen shows tens of thousands of clones; the ten leading clones hold about 2.3%. The sample comprised PBMCs. This TCR derives from a female donor in good health and CMV-seronegative.

The CDR3 loop is CASRPGQTYEQYF. CDR3 sequence (DNA): TGTGCCAGCAGACCAGGGCAGACCTACGAGCAGTACTTC. V and J are TRBV6-5 and TRBJ2-7, with a possible D match to TRBD1 (5 bases). The CDR3 is made up of 13 amino acids. Germline values: CDR1 MNHEY, CDR2 SVGAGI. V was trimmed by 6 bases and J by 2 bases, leaving 11 bases between them.